These T cell receptor beta chains were read from a single sample in a study of blood T cell repertoires in COVID-19. The table came from immunoSEQ multiplex PCR; TCRdb's copy has only in-frame clones and leaves some out. The table shows 210,000 or so clones, with 65% to 90% occurring only once. The sequenced material came from peripheral blood. The receptors come from a man in his fifties with COVID-19, enrolled during active disease. Each CDR3 is given with its conserved first and last residue. The order of the fields is V gene, D gene, clone size, J gene, CDR3 DNA, CDR3 protein. The D gene is left open where the match is weak. Size is omitted from some rows. Given values are once, few, many or a class for expanded clones.

TRBV5-1	TRBD2	NA	TRBJ2-5	TGCGCCAGCAGCTTGGATACTAGCGGGGGGCGGGAGACCCAGTACTTC	CASSLDTSGGRETQYF
TRBV5-4	TRBD1	NA	TRBJ1-6	TGTGCCAGCAGCCCGACCCACGGGACAGCCTATAATTCACCCCTCCACTTT	CASSPTHGTAYNSPLHF
TRBV7-9	TRBD2	NA	TRBJ2-3	TGTGCCATCCCCCCTAGCGGGGATAGAGATACGCAGTATTTT	CAIPPSGDRDTQYF
TRBV10-1	NA	NA	TRBJ2-1	TGCGCCAGCAGTGAGGGTCCGCTACGGCAGTTCTTC	CASSEGPLRQFF
TRBV28	NA	NA	TRBJ1-1	TGTGCCAGCAGGGAGTTGACTGAAGCTTTCTTT	CASRELTEAFF
TRBV7-8	TRBD1	NA	TRBJ2-7	TGTGCCAGCAGCTTAGAACGACAGGGTCTCTACTTC	CASSLERQGLYF
TRBV7-9	TRBD1	NA	TRBJ1-4	TGTGCCAGCAGCTTATCAGGGGGCCGGGTTGAAAAACTGTTTTTT	CASSLSGGRVEKLFF
TRBV7-7	TRBD1	NA	TRBJ2-5	TGTGCTAGCAGCACGACAGGGACCCAAGAGACCCAGTACTTC	CASSTTGTQETQYF
TRBV11-2	TRBD1	few	TRBJ1-3	TGTGCCAGCAGCTCCCACAGGGGGCGCAGAGGAAACACCATATATTTT	CASSSHRGRRGNTIYF
TRBV28	NA	NA	TRBJ1-4	TGTGCCAGCAGATGGGAGGGTCGTGAAAAACTGTTTTTT	CASRWEGREKLFF
TRBV28	TRBD2	NA	TRBJ2-3	TGTGCCAGCACGGCGGCTGGCGGGGGGCCCCTCACAGATACGCAGTATTTT	CASTAAGGGPLTDTQYF
TRBV7-2	TRBD1	once	TRBJ1-2	TGTGCCAGCAGCCCGGGACAGGGGAGATCGGACCGTGGCTACACCTTC	CASSPGQGRSDRGYTF
TRBV6-5	TRBD2	NA	TRBJ2-7	TGTGCCAGCAGTCGACTAGCGGGGGCTGTCTACGAGCAGTACTTC	CASSRLAGAVYEQYF
TRBV6-5	NA	NA	TRBJ1-6	TGTGCCAGCAAGAGGGATTTCGGCCCCAATTCACCCCTCCACTTT	CASKRDFGPNSPLHF
TRBV2	TRBD1	NA	TRBJ2-4	TGTGCCAGCAGGAAGGGGGCGAGAGCCAAAAACATTCAGTACTTC	CASRKGARAKNIQYF
TRBV29-1	TRBD1	NA	TRBJ1-2	TGCAGCGTAGCTGAGGATGGAGGGGGCTTCTATGGCTACACCTTC	CSVAEDGGGFYGYTF
TRBV7-9	NA	NA	TRBJ1-5	TGTGCCAGCAGCTTAGGGGGAGATCAGCCCCAGCATTTT	CASSLGGDQPQHF
TRBV7-2	NA	NA	TRBJ2-1	TGTGCCAGCAGCTTAGCGTTTCTCAGGGCCACCTACAATGAGCAGTTCTTC	CASSLAFLRATYNEQFF
TRBV5-8	NA	NA	TRBJ1-5	TGTGCCAGCAGCTTGGAAGGGGCATGGAATCAGCCCCAGCATTTT	CASSLEGAWNQPQHF
TRBV5-1	TRBD1	NA	TRBJ2-1	TGCGCCAGCAGCTTTGGGTCGACAGGGTCCAATGAGCAGTTCTTC	CASSFGSTGSNEQFF
TRBV7-9	NA	few	TRBJ2-6	TGTGCCAGCAGCTGGAGGAACTCTGGGGCCAACGTCCTGACTTTC	CASSWRNSGANVLTF
TRBV28	TRBD2	once	TRBJ2-4	TGTGCCAGCAGTTCGTCGGGACTAGTCGACATTCAGTACTTC	CASSSSGLVDIQYF
TRBV5-1	NA	NA	TRBJ1-2	TGCGCCAGCAGCTTGGTACAGGCAAACTATGGCTACACCTTC	CASSLVQANYGYTF
TRBV5-1	NA	NA	TRBJ2-1	TGCGCCAGCAGCTTGCCCGCGGGGCCCAACAATGAGCAGTTCTTC	CASSLPAGPNNEQFF
TRBV9	NA	NA	TRBJ1-1	TGTGCCAGCAGCGTCCTCCCCACGGGGGTAGGGACCTTCTTT	CASSVLPTGVGTFF
TRBV7-9	NA	once	TRBJ2-7	TGTGCCAGCAGCTTAGAGGACAGAAGCTCCTACGAGCAGTACTTC	CASSLEDRSSYEQYF